This T cell receptor beta chain emerged from a study of cytomegalovirus exposure and HLA in healthy donors. A remark on this clone: This sample also contains other DNA sequences that code for the same CDR3.

Germline assignment: CDR1 SEHNR and CDR2 FQNEAQ (reference sequence). CDR3 length: 12 amino acids. V lost 5 bases and J 2 bases, leaving 6 bases between the germline ends. Primers for the PCR totalled 60 Vbeta and 13 Jbeta. Authors' methods: Some 80 million unique TCR beta chains, some 9.9 million shared, were counted in a later analysis. Repertoires were generated with immunoSEQ multiplex PCR, while TCRdb's copy carries only in-frame clones and drops some. Clonal size and the V and J genes are those of that table, whereas D and trimming came from the DNA. The top ten clones hold roughly 1.2% of a sample with roughly 150,000 clones, 75% to 90% of them seen once.

The material sequenced was PBMCs. V is TRBV7-9 and J is TRBJ2-5; D not certain. This receptor was identified in a female donor in good health and CMV-seronegative. The CDR3 protein is CASSPRQETQYF. The CDR3 nucleotides are TGTGCCAGCAGCCCCAGACAAGAGACCCAGTACTTC.